This TCR beta chain originates from a study of cytomegalovirus exposure and HLA in healthy donors. Germline CDR1 is MNHEY and CDR2 is SVGAGI. The J segment lost 2 bases and the V segment lost 6 bases, leaving 6 bases of the junction unmatched. This CDR3 comprises 14 residues. Primers for the PCR totalled 60 Vbeta and 13 Jbeta. Measured with immunoSEQ multiplex PCR; TCRdb has only the in-frame clones, and not every one. In all, the sample yields 150,000 or so clones. This clonotype was sampled from a woman in her forties or fifties in good health and CMV-seronegative. The chain links TRBV6-5 to TRBJ2-7; 8 bases map to TRBD2. The source material was PBMCs. The CDR3 loop is CASRPSGPAYEQYF. CDR3 bases: TGTGCCAGCAGACCTAGCGGGCCTGCCTACGAGCAGTACTTC.